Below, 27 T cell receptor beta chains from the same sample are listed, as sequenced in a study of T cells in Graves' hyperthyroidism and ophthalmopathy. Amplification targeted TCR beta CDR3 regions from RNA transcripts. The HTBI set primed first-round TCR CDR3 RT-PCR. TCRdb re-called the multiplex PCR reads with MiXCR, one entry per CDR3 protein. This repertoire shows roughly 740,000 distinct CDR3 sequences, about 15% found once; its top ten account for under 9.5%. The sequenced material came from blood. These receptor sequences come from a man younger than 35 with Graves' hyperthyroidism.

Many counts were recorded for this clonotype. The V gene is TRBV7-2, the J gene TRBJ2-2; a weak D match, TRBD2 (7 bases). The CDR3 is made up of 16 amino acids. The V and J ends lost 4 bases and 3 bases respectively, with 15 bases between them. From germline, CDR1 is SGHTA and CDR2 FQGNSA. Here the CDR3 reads CASSWAAGADTGELFF. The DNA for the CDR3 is TGTGCCAGCAGCTGGGCGGCGGGGGCCGACACCGGGGAGCTGTTTTTT.

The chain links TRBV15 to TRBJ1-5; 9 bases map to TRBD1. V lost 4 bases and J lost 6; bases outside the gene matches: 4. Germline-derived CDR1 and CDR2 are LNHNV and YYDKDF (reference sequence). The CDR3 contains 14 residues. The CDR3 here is CATSIGTGFQPQHF. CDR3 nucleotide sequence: TGTGCCACCAGCATTGGGACAGGGTTTCAGCCCCAGCATTTT.

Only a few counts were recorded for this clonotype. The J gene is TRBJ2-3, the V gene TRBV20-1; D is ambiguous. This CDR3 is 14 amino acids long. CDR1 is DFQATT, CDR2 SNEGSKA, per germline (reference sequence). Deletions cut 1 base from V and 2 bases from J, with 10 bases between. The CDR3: CSARVYGSTDTQYF. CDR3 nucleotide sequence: TGCAGTGCTAGAGTATACGGTTCCACAGATACGCAGTATTTT.

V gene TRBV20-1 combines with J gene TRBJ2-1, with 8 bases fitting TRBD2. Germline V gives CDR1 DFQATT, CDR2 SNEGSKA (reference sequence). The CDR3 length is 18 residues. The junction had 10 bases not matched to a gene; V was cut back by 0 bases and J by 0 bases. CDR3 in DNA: TGCAGTGCTAGAGAAGGCGGGAGGACTATGAGCTCCTACAATGAGCAGTTCTTC. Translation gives CSAREGGRTMSSYNEQFF.

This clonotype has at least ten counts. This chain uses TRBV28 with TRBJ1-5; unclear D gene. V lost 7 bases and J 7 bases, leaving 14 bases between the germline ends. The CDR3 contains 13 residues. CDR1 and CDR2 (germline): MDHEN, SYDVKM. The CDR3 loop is CASTLGKRQPQHF. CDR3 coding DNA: TGTGCCAGCACCCTAGGCAAGCGACAGCCCCAGCATTTT.

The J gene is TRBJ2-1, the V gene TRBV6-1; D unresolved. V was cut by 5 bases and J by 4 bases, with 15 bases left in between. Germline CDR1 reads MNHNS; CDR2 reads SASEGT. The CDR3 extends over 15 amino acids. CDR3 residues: CASSKDEASYNEQFF. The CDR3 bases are TGTGCCAGCAGTAAAGATGAGGCATCATACAATGAGCAGTTCTTC.

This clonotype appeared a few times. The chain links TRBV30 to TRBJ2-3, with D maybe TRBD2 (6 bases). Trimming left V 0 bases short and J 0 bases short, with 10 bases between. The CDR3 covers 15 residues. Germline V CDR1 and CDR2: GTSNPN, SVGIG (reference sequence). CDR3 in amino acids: CAWSVSGSSTDTQYF. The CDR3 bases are TGTGCCTGGAGTGTTAGCGGATCTAGCACAGATACGCAGTATTTT.

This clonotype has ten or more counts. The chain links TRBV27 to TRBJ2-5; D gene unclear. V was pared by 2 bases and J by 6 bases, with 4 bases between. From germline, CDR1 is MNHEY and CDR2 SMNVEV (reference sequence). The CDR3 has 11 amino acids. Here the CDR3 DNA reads TGTGCCAGCAGTTTAGGGAAGACCCAGTACTTC. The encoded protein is CASSLGKTQYF.

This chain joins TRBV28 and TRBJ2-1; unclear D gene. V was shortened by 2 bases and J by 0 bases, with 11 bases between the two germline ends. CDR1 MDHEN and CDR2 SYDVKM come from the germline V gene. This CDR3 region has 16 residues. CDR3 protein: CASSLGQVSSYNEQFF. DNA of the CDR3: TGTGCCAGCAGTTTAGGGCAGGTTAGCTCCTACAATGAGCAGTTCTTC.

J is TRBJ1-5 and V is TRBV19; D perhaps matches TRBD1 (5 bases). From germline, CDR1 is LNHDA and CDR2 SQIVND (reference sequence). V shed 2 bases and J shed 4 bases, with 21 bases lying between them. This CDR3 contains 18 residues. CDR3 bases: TGTGCCAGTAGTATAATACCCCGTATCGGAGGGGTAAATCAGCCCCAGCATTTT. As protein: CASSIIPRIGGVNQPQHF.

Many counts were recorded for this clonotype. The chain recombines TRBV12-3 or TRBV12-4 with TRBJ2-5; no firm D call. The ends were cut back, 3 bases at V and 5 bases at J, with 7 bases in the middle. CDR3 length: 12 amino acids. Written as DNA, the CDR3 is TGTGCCAGCAGTTTTAGGGCTGAGACCCAGTACTTC. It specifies CASSFRAETQYF.

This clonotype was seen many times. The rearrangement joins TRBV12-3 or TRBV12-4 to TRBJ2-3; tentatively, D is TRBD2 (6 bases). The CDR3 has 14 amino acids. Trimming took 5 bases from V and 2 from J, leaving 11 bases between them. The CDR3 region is CASSPGEVTDTQYF. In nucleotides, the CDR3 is TGTGCCAGCAGTCCCGGGGAGGTCACAGATACGCAGTATTTT.

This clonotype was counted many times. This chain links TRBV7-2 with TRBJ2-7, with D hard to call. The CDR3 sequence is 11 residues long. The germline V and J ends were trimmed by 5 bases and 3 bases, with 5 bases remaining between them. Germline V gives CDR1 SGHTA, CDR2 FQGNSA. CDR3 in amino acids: CASSEYYEQYF. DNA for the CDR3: TGTGCCAGCAGCGAATACTACGAGCAGTACTTC.

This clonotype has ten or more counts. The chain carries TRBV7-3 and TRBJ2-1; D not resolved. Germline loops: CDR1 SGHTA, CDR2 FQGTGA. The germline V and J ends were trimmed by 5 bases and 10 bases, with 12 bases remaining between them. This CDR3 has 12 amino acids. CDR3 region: CASSPPVGEQFF. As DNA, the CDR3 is TGTGCCAGCAGCCCCCCCGTAGGGGAGCAGTTCTTC.

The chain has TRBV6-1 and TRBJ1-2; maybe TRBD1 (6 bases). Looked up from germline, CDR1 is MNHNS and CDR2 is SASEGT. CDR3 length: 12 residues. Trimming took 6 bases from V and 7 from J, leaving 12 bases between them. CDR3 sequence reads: CASRTGRAGYTF. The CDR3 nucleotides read TGTGCCAGCAGAACAGGGCGCGCTGGCTACACCTTC.

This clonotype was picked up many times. In nucleotides, the CDR3 is TGTGCCAGCAGCGGGAGTAGGTACGAGCAGTACTTC. The encoded protein is CASSGSRYEQYF. This sequence joins TRBV28 and TRBJ2-7; TRBD2 is a possible D gene (6 bases). The germline V and J ends were trimmed by 6 bases and 4 bases, with 10 bases remaining between them. The CDR3 spans 12 residues. Germline loops: CDR1 MDHEN, CDR2 SYDVKM. The full variable domain, rest sourced from reference TRBV28 and TRBJ2-7, is DVKVTQSSRYLVKRTGEKVFLECVQDMDHENMFWYRQDPGLGLRLIYFSYDVKMKEKGDIPEGYSVSREKKERFSLILESASTNQTSMYLCASSGSRYEQYFGPGTRLTVT.

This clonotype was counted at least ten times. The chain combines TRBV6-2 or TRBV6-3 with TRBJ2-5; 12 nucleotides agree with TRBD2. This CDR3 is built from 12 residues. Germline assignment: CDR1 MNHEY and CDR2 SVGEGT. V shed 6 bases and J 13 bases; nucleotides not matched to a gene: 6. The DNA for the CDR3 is TGTGCCAGCAGCCCCGGACTAGCGGGAACGTACTTC. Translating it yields CASSPGLAGTYF.

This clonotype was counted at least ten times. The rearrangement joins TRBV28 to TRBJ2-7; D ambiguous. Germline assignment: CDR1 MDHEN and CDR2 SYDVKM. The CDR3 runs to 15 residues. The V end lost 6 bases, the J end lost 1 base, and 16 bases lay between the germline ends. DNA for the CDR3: TGTGCCAGCAGCATTCTCACCCTTGGTTCCTACGAGCAGTACTTC. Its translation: CASSILTLGSYEQYF.

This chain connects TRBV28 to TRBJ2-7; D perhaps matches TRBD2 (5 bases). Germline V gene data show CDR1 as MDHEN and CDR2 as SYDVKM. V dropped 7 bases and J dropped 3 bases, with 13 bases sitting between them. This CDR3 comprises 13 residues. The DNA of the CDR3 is TGTGCCAGCAAGGACTTCCCCGACTACGAGCAGTACTTC. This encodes CASKDFPDYEQYF.

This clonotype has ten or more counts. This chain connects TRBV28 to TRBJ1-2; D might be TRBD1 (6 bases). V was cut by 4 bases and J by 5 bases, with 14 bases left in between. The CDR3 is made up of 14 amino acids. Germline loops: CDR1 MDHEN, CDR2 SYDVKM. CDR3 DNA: TGTGCCAGCAGTTCATTACAGGGACGGTATGGCTACACCTTC. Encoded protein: CASSSLQGRYGYTF.

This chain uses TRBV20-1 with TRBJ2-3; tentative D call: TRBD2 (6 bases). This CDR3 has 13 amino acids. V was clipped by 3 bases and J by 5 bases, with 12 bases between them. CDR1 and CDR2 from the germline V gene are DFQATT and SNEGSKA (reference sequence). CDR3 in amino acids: CSASGSRGDTQYF. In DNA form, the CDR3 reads TGCAGTGCTAGCGGGAGTAGGGGAGATACGCAGTATTTT.

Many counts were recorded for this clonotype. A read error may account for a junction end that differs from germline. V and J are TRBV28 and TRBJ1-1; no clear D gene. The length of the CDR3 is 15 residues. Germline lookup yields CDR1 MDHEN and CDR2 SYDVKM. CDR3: CACRTMMRGNTEAFF. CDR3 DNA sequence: TGTGCCTGCAGAACGATGATGCGCGGAAACACTGAAGCTTTCTTT.

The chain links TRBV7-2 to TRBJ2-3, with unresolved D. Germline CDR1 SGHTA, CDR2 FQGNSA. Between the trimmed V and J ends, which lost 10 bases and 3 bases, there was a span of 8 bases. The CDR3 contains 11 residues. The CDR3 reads CATLETDTQYF. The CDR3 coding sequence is TGTGCCACGCTTGAAACAGATACGCAGTATTTT.

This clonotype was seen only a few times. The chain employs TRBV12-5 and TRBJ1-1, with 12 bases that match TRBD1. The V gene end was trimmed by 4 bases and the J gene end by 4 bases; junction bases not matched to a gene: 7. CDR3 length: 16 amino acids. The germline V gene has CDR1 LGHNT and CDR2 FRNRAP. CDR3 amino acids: CASGSGQGAPGTEAFF. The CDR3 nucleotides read TGTGCTAGTGGTTCGGGACAGGGGGCTCCCGGCACTGAAGCTTTCTTT.

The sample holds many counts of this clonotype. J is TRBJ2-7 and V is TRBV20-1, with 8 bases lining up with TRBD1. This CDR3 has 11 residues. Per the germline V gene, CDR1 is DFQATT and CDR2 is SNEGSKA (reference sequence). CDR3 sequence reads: CSGDRGHEQYF. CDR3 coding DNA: TGCAGCGGAGACAGGGGCCACGAGCAGTACTTC.

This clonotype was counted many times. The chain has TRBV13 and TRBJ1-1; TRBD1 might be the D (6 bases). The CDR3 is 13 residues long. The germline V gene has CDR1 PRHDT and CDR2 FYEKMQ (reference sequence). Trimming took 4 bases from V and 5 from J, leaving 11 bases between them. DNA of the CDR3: TGTGCCAGCAGCTATGCAGGGGTGACTGAAGCTTTCTTT. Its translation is CASSYAGVTEAFF.

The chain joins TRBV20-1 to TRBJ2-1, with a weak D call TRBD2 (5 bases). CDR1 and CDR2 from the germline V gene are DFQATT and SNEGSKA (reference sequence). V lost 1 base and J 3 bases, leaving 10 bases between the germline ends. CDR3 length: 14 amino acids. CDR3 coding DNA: TGCAGTGCTAGAGCCGCGGGCAGCTACAATGAGCAGTTCTTC. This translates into CSARAAGSYNEQFF.